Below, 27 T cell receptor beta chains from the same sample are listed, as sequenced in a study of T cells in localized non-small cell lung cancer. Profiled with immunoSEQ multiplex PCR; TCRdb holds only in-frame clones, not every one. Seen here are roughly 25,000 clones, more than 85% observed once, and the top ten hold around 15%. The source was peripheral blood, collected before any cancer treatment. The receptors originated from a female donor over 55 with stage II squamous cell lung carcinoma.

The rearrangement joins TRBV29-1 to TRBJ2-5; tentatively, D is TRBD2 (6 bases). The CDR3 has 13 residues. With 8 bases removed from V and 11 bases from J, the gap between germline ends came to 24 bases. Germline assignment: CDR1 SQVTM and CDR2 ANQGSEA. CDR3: CSTIQGAGGEQYF. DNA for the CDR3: TGCAGCACCATCCAAGGGGCCGGAGGGGAGCAGTACTTC.

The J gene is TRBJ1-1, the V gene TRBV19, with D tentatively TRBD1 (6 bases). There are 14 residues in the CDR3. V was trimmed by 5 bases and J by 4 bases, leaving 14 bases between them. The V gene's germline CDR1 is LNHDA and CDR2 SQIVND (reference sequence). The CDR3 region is CASSFGQTGTEAFF. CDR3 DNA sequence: TGTGCCAGTAGTTTCGGACAGACCGGCACTGAAGCTTTCTTT.

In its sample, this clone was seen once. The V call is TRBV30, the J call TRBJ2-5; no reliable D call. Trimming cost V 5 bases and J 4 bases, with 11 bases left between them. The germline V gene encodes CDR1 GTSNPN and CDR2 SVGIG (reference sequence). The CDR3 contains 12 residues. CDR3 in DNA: TGTGCCTGGGGTCCCTCCGCAGAGACCCAGTACTTC. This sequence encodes CAWGPSAETQYF.

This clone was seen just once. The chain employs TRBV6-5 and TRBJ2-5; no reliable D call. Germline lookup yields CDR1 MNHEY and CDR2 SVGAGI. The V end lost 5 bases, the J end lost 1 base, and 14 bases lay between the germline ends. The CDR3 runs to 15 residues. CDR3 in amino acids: CASSNAAGPQETQYF. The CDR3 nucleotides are TGTGCCAGCAGTAACGCAGCCGGGCCCCAAGAGACCCAGTACTTC.

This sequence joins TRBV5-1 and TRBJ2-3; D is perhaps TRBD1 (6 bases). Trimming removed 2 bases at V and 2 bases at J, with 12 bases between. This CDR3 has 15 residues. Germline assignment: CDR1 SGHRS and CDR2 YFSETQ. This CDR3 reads CASSFTGLSTDTQYF. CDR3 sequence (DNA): TGCGCCAGCAGCTTTACAGGGTTGTCCACAGATACGCAGTATTTT.

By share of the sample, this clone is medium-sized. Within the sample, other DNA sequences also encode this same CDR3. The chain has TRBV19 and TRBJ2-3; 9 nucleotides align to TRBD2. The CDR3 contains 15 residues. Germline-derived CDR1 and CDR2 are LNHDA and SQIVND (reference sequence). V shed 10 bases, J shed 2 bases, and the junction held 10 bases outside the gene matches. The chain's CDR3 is CATHPIAGATDTQYF. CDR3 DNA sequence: TGTGCCACCCACCCCATAGCGGGAGCCACAGATACGCAGTATTTT.

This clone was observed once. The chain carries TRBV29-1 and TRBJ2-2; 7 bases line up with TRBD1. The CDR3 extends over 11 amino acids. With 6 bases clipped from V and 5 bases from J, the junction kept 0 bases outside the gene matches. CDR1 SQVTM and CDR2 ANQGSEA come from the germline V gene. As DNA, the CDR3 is TGCAGCGTGGACAGGACCGGGGAGCTGTTTTTT. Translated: CSVDRTGELFF.

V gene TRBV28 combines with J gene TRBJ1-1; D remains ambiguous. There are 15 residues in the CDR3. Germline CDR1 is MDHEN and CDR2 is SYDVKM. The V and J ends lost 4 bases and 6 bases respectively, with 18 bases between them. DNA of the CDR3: TGTGCCAGCAGTTCGGAACAGAGACATCGGGCTGAAGCTTTCTTT. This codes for CASSSEQRHRAEAFF.

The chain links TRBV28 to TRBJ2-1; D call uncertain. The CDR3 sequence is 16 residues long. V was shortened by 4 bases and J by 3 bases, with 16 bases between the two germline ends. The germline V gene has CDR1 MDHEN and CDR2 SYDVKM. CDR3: CASSSPQAGHYNEQFF. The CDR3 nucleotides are TGTGCCAGCAGTTCCCCCCAGGCAGGCCACTACAATGAGCAGTTCTTC.

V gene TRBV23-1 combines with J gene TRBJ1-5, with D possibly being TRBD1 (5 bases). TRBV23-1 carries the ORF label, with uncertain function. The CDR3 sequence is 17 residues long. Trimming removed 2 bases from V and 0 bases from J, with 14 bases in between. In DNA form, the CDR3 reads TGCGCCAGCAGTCAAGGGGACCCCGCGTATAGCAATCAGCCCCAGCATTTT. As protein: CASSQGDPAYSNQPQHF.

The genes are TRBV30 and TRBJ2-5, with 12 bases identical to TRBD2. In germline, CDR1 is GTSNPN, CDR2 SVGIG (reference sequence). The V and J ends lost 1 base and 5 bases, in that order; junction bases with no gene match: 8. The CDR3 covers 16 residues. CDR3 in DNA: TGTGCCTGGAGTGGGCTAGCGGGGGGGTTCGGGGAGACCCAGTACTTC. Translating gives CAWSGLAGGFGETQYF.

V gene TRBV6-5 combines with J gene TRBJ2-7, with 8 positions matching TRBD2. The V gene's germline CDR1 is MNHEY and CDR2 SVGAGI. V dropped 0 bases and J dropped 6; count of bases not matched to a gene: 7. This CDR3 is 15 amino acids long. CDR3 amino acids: CASSYSNRGGTEQYF. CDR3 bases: TGTGCCAGCAGTTACTCGAATCGGGGGGGGACCGAGCAGTACTTC.

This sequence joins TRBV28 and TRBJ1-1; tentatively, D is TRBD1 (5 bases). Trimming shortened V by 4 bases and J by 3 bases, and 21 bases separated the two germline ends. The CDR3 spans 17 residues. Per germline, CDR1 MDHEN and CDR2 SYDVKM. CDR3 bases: TGTGCCAGCAGTTCGCCTTGGGTAGGCAGGGCGGACACTGAAGCTTTCTTT. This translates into CASSSPWVGRADTEAFF.

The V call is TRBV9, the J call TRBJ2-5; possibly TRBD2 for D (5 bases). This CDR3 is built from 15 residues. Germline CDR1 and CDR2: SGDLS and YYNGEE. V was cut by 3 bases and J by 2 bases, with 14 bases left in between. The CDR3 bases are TGTGCCAGCAGCGGACGACACTCGGGGCAAGAGACCCAGTACTTC. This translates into CASSGRHSGQETQYF.

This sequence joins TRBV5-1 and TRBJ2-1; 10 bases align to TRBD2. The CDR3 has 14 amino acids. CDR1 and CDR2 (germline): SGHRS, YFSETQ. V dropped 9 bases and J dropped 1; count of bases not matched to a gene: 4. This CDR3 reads CATSAGGSYNEQFF. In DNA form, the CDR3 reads TGCGCCACCTCAGCGGGAGGGTCCTACAATGAGCAGTTCTTC. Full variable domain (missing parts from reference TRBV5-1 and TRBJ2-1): KAGVTQTPRYLIKTRGQQVTLSCSPISGHRSVSWYQQTPGQGLQFLFEYFSETQRNKGNFPGRFSGRQFSNSRSEMNVSTLELGDSALYLCATSAGGSYNEQFFGPGTRLTVL.

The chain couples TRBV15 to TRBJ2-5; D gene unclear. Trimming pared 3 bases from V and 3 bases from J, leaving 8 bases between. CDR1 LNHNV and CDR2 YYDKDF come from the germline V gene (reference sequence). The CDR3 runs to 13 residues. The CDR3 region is CATSSTLEETQYF. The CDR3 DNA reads TGTGCCACCAGCAGTACTTTGGAAGAGACCCAGTACTTC.

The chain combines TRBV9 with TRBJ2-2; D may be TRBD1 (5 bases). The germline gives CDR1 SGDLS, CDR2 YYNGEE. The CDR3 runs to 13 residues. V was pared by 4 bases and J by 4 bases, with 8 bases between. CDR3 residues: CASSPTVTGELFF. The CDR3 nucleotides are TGTGCCAGCAGCCCGACAGTCACCGGGGAGCTGTTTTTT.

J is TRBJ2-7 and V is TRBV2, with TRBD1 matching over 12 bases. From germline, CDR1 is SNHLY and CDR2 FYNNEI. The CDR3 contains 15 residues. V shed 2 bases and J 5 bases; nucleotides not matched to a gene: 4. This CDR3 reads CASSETGQGAHEQYF. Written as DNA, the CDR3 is TGTGCCAGCAGTGAAACGGGACAGGGGGCCCACGAGCAGTACTTC.

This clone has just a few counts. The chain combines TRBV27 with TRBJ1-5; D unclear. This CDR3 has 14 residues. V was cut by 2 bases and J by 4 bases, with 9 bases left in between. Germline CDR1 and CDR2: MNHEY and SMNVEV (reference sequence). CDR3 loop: CASSLRAGNQPQHF. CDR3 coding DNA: TGTGCCAGCAGTTTACGGGCAGGAAATCAGCCCCAGCATTTT.

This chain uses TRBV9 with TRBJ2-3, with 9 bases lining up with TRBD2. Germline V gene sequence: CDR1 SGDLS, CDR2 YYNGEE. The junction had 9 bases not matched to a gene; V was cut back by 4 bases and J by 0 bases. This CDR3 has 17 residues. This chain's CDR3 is CASSPTKLAGSTDTQYF. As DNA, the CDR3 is TGTGCCAGCAGCCCCACCAAACTAGCGGGCAGCACAGATACGCAGTATTTT.

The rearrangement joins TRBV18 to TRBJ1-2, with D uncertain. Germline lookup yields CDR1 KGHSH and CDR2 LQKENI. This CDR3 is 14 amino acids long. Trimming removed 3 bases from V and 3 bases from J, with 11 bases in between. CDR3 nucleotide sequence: TGTGCCAGCTCACCGCGGGAGAGGGACTATGGCTACACCTTC. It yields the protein CASSPRERDYGYTF.

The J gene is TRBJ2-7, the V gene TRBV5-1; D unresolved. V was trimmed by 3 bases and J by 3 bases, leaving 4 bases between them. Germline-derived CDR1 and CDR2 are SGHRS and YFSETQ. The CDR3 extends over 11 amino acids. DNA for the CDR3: TGCGCCAGCAGCTCCAACTACGAGCAGTACTTC. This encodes CASSSNYEQYF.

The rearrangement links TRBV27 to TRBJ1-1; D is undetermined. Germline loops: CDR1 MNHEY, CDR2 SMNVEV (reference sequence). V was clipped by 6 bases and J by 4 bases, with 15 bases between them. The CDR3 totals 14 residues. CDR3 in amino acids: CASSPFLISTEAFF. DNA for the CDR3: TGTGCCAGCAGCCCCTTCCTGATCTCCACTGAAGCTTTCTTT.

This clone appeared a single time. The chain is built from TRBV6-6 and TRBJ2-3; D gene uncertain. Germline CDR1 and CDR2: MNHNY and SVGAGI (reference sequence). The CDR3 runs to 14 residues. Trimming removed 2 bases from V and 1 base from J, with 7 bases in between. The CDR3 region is CASSYPSRTDTQYF. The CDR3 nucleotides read TGTGCCAGCAGTTACCCATCCCGCACAGATACGCAGTATTTT.

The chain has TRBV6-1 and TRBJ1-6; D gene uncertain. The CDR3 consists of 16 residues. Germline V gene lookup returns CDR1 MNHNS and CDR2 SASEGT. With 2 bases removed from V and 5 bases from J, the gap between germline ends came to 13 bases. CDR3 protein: CASSETLWQNNSPLHF. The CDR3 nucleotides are TGTGCCAGCAGTGAAACGTTGTGGCAAAATAATTCACCCCTCCACTTT.

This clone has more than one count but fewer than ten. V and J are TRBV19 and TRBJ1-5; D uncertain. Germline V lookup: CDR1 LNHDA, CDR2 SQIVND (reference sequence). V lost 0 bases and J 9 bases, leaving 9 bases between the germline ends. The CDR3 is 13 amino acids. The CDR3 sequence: CASSIEGKGPQHF. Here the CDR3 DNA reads TGTGCCAGTAGTATAGAGGGAAAGGGGCCCCAGCATTTT.

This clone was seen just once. The CDR3 is CAIKGQGAGNSPLHF. The CDR3, as DNA: TGTGCCATCAAAGGACAGGGGGCAGGTAATTCACCCCTCCACTTT. The chain recombines TRBV10-3 with TRBJ1-6, with TRBD1 identical over 11 bases. CDR3 length: 15 residues. V trimming: 7 bases; J trimming: 6 bases; junction bases outside the gene matches: 5. CDR1 ENHRY and CDR2 SYGVKD come from the germline V gene.